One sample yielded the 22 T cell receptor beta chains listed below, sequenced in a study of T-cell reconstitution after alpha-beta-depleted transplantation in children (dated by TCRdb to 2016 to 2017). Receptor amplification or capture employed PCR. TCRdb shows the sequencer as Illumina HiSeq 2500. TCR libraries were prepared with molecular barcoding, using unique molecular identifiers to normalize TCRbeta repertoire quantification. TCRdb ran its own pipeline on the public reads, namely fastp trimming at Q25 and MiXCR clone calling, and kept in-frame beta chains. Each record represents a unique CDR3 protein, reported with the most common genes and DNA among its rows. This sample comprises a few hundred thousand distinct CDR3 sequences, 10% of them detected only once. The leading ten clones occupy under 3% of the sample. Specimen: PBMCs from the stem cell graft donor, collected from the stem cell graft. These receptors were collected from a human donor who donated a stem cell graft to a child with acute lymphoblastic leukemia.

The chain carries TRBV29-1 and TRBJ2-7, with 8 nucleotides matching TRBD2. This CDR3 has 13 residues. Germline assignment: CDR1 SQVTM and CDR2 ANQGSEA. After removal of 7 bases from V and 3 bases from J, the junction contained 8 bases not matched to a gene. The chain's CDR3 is CSAPAGEGYEQYF. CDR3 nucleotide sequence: TGCAGCGCTCCAGCGGGAGAGGGCTACGAGCAGTACTTC.

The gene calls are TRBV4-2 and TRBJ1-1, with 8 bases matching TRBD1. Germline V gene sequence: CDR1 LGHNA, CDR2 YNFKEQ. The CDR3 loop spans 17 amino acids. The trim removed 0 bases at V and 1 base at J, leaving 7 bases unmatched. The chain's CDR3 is CASSQEPPDRANTEAFF. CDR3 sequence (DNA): TGTGCCAGCAGCCAAGAGCCACCGGACAGGGCGAACACTGAAGCTTTCTTT.

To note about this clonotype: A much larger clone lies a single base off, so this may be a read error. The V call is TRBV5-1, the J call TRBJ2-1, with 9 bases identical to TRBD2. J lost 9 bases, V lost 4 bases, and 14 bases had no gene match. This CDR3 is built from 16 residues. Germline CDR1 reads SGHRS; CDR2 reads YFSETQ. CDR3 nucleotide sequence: TGCGCCAGCAGCCGGTTCGGCGGGACTAGCTATATTGAGCAGTTCTTC. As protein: CASSRFGGTSYIEQFF.

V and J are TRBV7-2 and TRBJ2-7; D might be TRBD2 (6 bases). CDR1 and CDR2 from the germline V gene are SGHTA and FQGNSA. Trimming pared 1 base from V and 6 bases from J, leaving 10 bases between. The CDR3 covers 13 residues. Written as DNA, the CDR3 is TGTGCCAGCAGCTTAGTAGCGGAAACCGAGCAGTACTTC. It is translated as CASSLVAETEQYF.

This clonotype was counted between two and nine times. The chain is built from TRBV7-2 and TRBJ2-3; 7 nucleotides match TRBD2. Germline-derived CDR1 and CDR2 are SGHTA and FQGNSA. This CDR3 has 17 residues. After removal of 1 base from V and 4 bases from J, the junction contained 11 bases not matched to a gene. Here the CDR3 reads CASSLVPTGGGADTQYF. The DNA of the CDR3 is TGTGCCAGCAGCTTAGTGCCCACCGGGGGAGGGGCAGATACGCAGTATTTT.

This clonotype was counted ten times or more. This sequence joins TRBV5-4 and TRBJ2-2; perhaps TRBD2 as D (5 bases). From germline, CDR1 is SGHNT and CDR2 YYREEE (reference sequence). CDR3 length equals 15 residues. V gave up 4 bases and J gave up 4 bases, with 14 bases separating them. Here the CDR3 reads CASSVVGVSTGELFF. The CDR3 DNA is TGTGCCAGCAGCGTCGTCGGGGTCAGCACCGGGGAGCTGTTTTTT.

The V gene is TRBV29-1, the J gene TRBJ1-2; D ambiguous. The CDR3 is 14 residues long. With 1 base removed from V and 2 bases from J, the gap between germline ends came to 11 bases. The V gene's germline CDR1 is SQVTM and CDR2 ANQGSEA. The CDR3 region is CSVEGGGNNYGYTF. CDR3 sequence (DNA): TGCAGCGTTGAAGGCGGAGGGAACAACTATGGCTACACCTTC.

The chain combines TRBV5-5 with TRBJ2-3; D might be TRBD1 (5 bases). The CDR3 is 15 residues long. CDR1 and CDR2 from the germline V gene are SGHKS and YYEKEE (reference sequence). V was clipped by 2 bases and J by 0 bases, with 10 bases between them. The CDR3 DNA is TGTGCCAGCAGCTTCGGAGACAGCAGCACAGATACGCAGTATTTT. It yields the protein CASSFGDSSTDTQYF.

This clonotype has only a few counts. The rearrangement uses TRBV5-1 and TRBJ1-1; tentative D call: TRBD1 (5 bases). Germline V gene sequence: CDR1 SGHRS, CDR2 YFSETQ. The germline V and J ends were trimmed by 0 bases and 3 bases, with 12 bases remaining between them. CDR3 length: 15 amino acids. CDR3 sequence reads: CASSLVGGSDTEAFF. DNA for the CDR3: TGCGCCAGCAGCTTGGTGGGGGGGTCCGACACTGAAGCTTTCTTT.

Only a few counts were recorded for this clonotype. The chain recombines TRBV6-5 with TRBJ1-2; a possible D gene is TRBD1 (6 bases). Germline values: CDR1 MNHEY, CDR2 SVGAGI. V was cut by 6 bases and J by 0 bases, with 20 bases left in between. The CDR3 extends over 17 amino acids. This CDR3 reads CASSLQGPTLSNYGYTF. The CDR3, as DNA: TGTGCCAGCAGCCTACAGGGACCCACCCTGTCTAACTATGGCTACACCTTC.

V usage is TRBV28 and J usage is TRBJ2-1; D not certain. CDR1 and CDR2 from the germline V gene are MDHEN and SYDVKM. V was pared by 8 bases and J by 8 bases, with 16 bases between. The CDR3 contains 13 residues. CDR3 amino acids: CASSKYVLDEQFF. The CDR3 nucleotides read TGTGCCAGCTCTAAATACGTTCTAGATGAGCAGTTCTTC.

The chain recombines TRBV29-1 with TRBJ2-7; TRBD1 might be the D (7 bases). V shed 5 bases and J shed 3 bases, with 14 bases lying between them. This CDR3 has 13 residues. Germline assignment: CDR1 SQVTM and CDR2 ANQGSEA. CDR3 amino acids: CSVQGGRDYEQYF. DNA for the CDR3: TGCAGCGTTCAGGGGGGTAGAGACTACGAGCAGTACTTC.

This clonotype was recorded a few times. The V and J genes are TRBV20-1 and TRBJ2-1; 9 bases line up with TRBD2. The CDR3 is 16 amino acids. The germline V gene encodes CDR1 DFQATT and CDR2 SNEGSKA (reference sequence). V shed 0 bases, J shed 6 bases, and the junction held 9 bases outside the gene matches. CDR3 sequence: CSARDFSGRGINEQFF. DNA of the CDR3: TGCAGTGCTAGAGACTTTAGCGGGAGAGGCATCAATGAGCAGTTCTTC.

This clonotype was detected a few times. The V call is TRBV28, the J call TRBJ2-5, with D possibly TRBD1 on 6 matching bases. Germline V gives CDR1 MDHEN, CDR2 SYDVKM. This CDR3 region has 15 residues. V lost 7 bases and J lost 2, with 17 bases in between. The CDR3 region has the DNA TGTGCCAGCACCCGGTGGCAGGGGCCACAAGAGACCCAGTACTTC. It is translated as CASTRWQGPQETQYF. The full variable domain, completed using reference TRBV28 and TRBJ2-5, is DVKVTQSSRYLVKRTGEKVFLECVQDMDHENMFWYRQDPGLGLRLIYFSYDVKMKEKGDIPEGYSVSREKKERFSLILESASTNQTSMYLCASTRWQGPQETQYFGPGTRLLVL.

For the CDR3, the DNA is TGCGCCAGCAGCCCGGGACAAGGTCTTCGGCAGTACTTC. This sequence encodes CASSPGQGLRQYF. This chain joins TRBV5-1 and TRBJ2-7, with D possibly matching TRBD1 (6 bases). Trimming cost V 4 bases and J 9 bases, with 17 bases left between them. Germline lookup yields CDR1 SGHRS and CDR2 YFSETQ. CDR3 length: 13 residues.

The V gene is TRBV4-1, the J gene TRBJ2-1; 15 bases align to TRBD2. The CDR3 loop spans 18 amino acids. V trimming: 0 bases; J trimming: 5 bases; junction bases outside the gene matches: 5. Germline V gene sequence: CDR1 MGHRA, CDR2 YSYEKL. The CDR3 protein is CASSQERTSGRENNEQFF. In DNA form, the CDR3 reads TGCGCCAGCAGCCAAGAAAGGACTAGCGGGAGGGAAAACAATGAGCAGTTCTTC.

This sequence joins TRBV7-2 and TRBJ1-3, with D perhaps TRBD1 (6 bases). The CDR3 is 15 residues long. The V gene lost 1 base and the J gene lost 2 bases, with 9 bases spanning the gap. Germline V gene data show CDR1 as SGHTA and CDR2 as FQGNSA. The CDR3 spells CASSLGRDTGNTIYF. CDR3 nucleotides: TGTGCCAGCAGCTTAGGCAGGGACACTGGAAACACCATATATTTT.

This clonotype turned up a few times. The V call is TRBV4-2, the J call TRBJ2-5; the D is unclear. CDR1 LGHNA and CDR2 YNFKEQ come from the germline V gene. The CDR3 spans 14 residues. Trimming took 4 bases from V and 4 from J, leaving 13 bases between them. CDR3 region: CASSRGGERETQYF. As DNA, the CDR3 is TGTGCCAGCAGCCGAGGTGGGGAACGAGAGACCCAGTACTTC.

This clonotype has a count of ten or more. DNA of the CDR3: TGTGCCAGCGGAACCAGCGGGAGTCACGAGCAGTACTTC. Translating gives CASGTSGSHEQYF. This sequence joins TRBV7-3 and TRBJ2-7; 8 positions match TRBD2. V was clipped by 8 bases and J by 5 bases; unmatched bases: 8. Germline lookup yields CDR1 SGHTA and CDR2 FQGTGA. The CDR3 contains 13 residues.

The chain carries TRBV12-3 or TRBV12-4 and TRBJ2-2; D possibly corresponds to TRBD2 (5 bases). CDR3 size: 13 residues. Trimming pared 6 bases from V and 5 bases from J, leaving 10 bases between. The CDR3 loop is CASSPRRTGELFF. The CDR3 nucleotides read TGTGCCAGCAGCCCCCGGAGGACCGGGGAGCTGTTTTTT.

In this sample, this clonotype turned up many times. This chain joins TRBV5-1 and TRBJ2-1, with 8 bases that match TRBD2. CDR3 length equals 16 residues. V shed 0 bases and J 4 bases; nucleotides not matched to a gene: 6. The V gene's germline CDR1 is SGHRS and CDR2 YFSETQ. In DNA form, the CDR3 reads TGCGCCAGCAGCTTGGCCATAAGCGGGGGTTACAATGAGCAGTTCTTC. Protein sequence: CASSLAISGGYNEQFF. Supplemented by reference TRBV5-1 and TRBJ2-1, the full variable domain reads KAGVTQTPRYLIKTRGQQVTLSCSPISGHRSVSWYQQTPGQGLQFLFEYFSETQRNKGNFPGRFSGRQFSNSRSEMNVSTLELGDSALYLCASSLAISGGYNEQFFGPGTRLTVL.

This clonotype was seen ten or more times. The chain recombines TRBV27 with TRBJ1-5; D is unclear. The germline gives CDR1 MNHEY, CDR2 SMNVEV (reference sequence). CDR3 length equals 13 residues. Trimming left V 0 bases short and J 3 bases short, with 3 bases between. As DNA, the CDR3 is TGTGCCAGCAGTTTATCTCCCAATCAGCCCCAGCATTTT. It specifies CASSLSPNQPQHF.